This TCR beta chain was identified in a study of PD-1 blockade in classical Hodgkin lymphoma. Sequencing used immunoSEQ multiplex PCR; TCRdb keeps in-frame clones, though not all of them. The sample lists approximately 17,000 clones, 82% seen once, with 25% to 30% in the top ten. Patients all relapsed after autologous stem cell transplantation, and there was variation in brentuximab vedotin exposure. Reported best responses ranged across complete response, partial response or progressive disease. This CDR3 contains 15 residues. V gave up 6 bases and J gave up 3 bases; unmatched junction bases: 6. Germline assignment: CDR1 SGHRS and CDR2 YFSETQ.

The J gene is TRBJ2-1, the V gene TRBV5-1, with TRBD2 matching over 10 bases. Source: peripheral blood mononuclear cells (PBMCs), taken before the second cycle of nivolumab. The receptor was derived from a human donor with classical Hodgkin lymphoma. In nucleotides, the CDR3 is TGCGCCAGCACCCGGACTAGCGGAATCTACAATGAGCAGTTCTTC. This encodes CASTRTSGIYNEQFF.